This TCR beta chain was retrieved from a study of blood T cell repertoires in COVID-19. Across the study: COVID-19 samples, acute and convalescent, were from the United States, Italy and Spain. The cDNA or gDNA used as material had been derived from T cells, B-cell-depleted T cells, or PBMCs.

Original methodology: Scientists estimated how many nucleated cells there were by amplifying reference gene primers. Libraries were prepared by immunoSEQ multiplex PCR; TCRdb keeps only in-frame clonotypes and omits some of them. V and J calls and clone size are copied from that table; D and trimming were computed from the DNA. The data hold 90,000 or so clones, with over 80% observed a single time. Trimming took off 4 bases at V and 4 bases at J, with 19 bases between the two ends. The CDR3 has 16 residues. From germline, CDR1 is LGHDT and CDR2 YNNKEL (reference sequence). The chain uses TRBV3-1 (or the pseudogene TRBV3-2) and TRBJ1-1; the D gene is possibly TRBD1 (6 bases). The specimen was peripheral blood. The receptor was isolated from a man older than 75 with acute or convalescent COVID-19. The CDR3 nucleotides are TGTGCCAGCAGCCTGGGACGGGGGGGGCGCTTCACTGAAGCTTTCTTT. This translates into CASSLGRGGRFTEAFF.